This TCR beta chain was profiled in a study of shared clonotypes between healthy human individuals. Study outcomes and limitations: Represented genetic and exposure-history diversity was restricted by having few donors.

Data came from immunoSEQ multiplex PCR; TCRdb stores just in-frame clones and leaves some out. The sample yields about 520,000 clones, 60% to 80% seen once. As regards this clone: Its target is not known.

This TCR derives from a woman aged 35 to 49 in good health. Some clones in this sample may be carry-over from other donors' samples. Sequencing was performed on PBMCs.

The CDR3 spells CASSDWTGDAGELFF. The DNA of the CDR3 is TGTGCCAGCAGTGACTGGACAGGGGATGCCGGGGAGCTGTTTTTT. This chain uses TRBV6-1 with TRBJ2-2; the match to TRBD1 covers 9 bases. Germline trimming cut 3 bases from V and 6 bases from J; bases unmatched to any gene: 5. Germline values: CDR1 MNHNS, CDR2 SASEGT. CDR3 size: 15 residues.